The rows below give T cell receptor beta chains drawn from one sample of a study of metastatic and nonmetastatic thyroid tumors. TCRdb reprocessed the PCR reads using MiXCR. The sample consists of some 13,000 clones, roughly 28% of them appearing once. The sample consisted of tumor tissue. The receptors come from a female donor with papillary thyroid cancer or a benign thyroid nodule (not recorded which). Some clones in this sample may be carry-over from other donors' samples. Both conserved end residues are part of each CDR3. D genes are given only for firm matches. Clone size appears in some rows only: once, few, many, or a class for an expanded clone.

v_call: TRBV2; clone_size: many; d_call: TRBD1; j_call: TRBJ1-2; cdr3_aa: CARTGLDYGYTF; cdr3_nt: TGTGCCAGGACAGGGCTGGACTATGGCTACACCTTC
v_call: TRBV7-2; clone_size: medium-sized; d_call: .; j_call: TRBJ2-7; cdr3_aa: CASSLNSYYEQYF; cdr3_nt: TGTGCCAGCAGCTTAAATAGCTACTACGAGCAGTACTTC
v_call: TRBV6-1; clone_size: large; d_call: .; j_call: TRBJ2-7; cdr3_aa: CASSEEVGLEQYF; cdr3_nt: TGTGCCAGCAGTGAGGAGGTGGGGTTGGAGCAGTACTTC
v_call: TRBV20-1; clone_size: .; d_call: TRBD2; j_call: TRBJ2-7; cdr3_aa: CSAAARLAGLYEQYF; cdr3_nt: TGCAGTGCTGCTGCCCGACTAGCGGGATTGTACGAGCAGTACTTC
v_call: TRBV6-1; clone_size: few; d_call: .; j_call: TRBJ2-7; cdr3_aa: CASSEASPDEQYF; cdr3_nt: TGTGCCAGCAGTGAAGCGTCACCCGACGAGCAGTACTTC
v_call: TRBV5-1; clone_size: .; d_call: .; j_call: TRBJ2-7; cdr3_aa: CASSLDGGDRHEQYF; cdr3_nt: TGCGCCAGCAGCCTGGATGGAGGGGATCGCCACGAGCAGTACTTC
v_call: TRBV5-5; clone_size: many; d_call: TRBD1; j_call: TRBJ1-1; cdr3_aa: CASSPTGTGAEAFF; cdr3_nt: TGTGCCAGCAGTCCAACCGGGACAGGGGCTGAAGCTTTCTTT
v_call: TRBV6-1; clone_size: .; d_call: TRBD1; j_call: TRBJ2-6; cdr3_aa: CASSRGTGVSGANVPTF; cdr3_nt: TGTGCCAGCAGTAGAGGGACAGGGGTCTCTGGGGCCAACGTCCCGACTTTC
v_call: TRBV12-3/TRBV12-4; clone_size: large; d_call: .; j_call: TRBJ2-7; cdr3_aa: CASSFPGLQDYEQYF; cdr3_nt: TGTGCCAGCAGCTTTCCGGGACTTCAAGACTACGAGCAGTACTTC
v_call: TRBV2; clone_size: .; d_call: .; j_call: TRBJ2-7; cdr3_aa: CASSLGTRTSGEQYF; cdr3_nt: TGTGCCAGCAGCTTAGGGACAAGGACTTCTGGGGAGCAGTACTTC
v_call: TRBV9; clone_size: many; d_call: TRBD2; j_call: TRBJ2-1; cdr3_aa: CASSPHSGRGDNEQFF; cdr3_nt: TGTGCCAGCAGCCCCCATAGCGGGAGGGGAGACAATGAGCAGTTCTTC
v_call: TRBV7-2; clone_size: many; d_call: .; j_call: TRBJ2-1; cdr3_aa: CASSLGSPLNEQFF; cdr3_nt: TGTGCCAGCAGCTTAGGCTCCCCTCTAAATGAGCAGTTCTTC
v_call: TRBV7-3; clone_size: .; d_call: .; j_call: TRBJ2-7; cdr3_aa: CASSLGVQGHDQYF; cdr3_nt: TGTGCCAGCAGCTTGGGGGTACAGGGCCATGATCAGTACTTC
v_call: TRBV19; clone_size: few; d_call: .; j_call: TRBJ2-3; cdr3_aa: CASSASVSTYTQYF; cdr3_nt: TGTGCCAGTAGCGCAAGCGTGAGCACATATACGCAGTATTTT
v_call: TRBV19; clone_size: .; d_call: .; j_call: TRBJ2-1; cdr3_aa: CASSILRFDEQFF; cdr3_nt: TGTGCCAGTAGTATTTTGCGGTTCGATGAGCAGTTCTTC
v_call: TRBV6-1; clone_size: medium-sized; d_call: TRBD2; j_call: TRBJ2-1; cdr3_aa: CASTALGGSYNEQFF; cdr3_nt: TGTGCCAGCACAGCCTTGGGGGGGTCCTACAATGAGCAGTTCTTC
v_call: TRBV6-1; clone_size: .; d_call: .; j_call: TRBJ2-1; cdr3_aa: CASSEGPLLDNEQFF; cdr3_nt: TGTGCCAGCAGTGAAGGCCCTCTTCTTGACAATGAGCAGTTCTTC
v_call: TRBV27; clone_size: .; d_call: TRBD1; j_call: TRBJ2-1; cdr3_aa: CASARDRGYNEQFF; cdr3_nt: TGTGCCAGCGCCCGGGACAGGGGGTACAATGAGCAGTTCTTC
v_call: TRBV18; clone_size: .; d_call: .; j_call: TRBJ1-1; cdr3_aa: CASSQGDAEAFF; cdr3_nt: TGTGCCAGCTCACAGGGGGATGCTGAAGCTTTCTTT
v_call: TRBV20-1; clone_size: .; d_call: .; j_call: TRBJ2-3; cdr3_aa: CSARSTDTQYF; cdr3_nt: TGCAGTGCTAGATCCACAGATACGCAGTATTTT
v_call: TRBV6-1; clone_size: few; d_call: TRBD1; j_call: TRBJ1-2; cdr3_aa: CASSLGTGVVYGYTF; cdr3_nt: TGTGCCAGCAGCCTAGGGACAGGCGTGGTCTATGGCTACACCTTC
v_call: TRBV6-1; clone_size: few; d_call: TRBD1; j_call: TRBJ1-1; cdr3_aa: CASSSRAYRGTEAFF; cdr3_nt: TGTGCCAGCAGTTCCAGGGCCTACAGGGGGACTGAAGCTTTCTTT
v_call: TRBV20-1; clone_size: many; d_call: .; j_call: TRBJ2-4; cdr3_aa: CSRGAGKNIQYF; cdr3_nt: TGCAGTCGAGGCGCAGGCAAAAACATTCAGTACTTC
v_call: TRBV15; clone_size: many; d_call: .; j_call: TRBJ2-1; cdr3_aa: CATSRDKRNEQFF; cdr3_nt: TGTGCCACCAGCAGAGATAAGAGGAATGAGCAGTTCTTC
v_call: TRBV20-1; clone_size: many; d_call: .; j_call: TRBJ1-5; cdr3_aa: CSASLPETYSNQPQHF; cdr3_nt: TGCAGTGCCTCCCTTCCGGAGACATATAGCAATCAGCCCCAGCATTTT
v_call: TRBV6-1; clone_size: few; d_call: .; j_call: TRBJ1-5; cdr3_aa: CASSDGPGQPQHF; cdr3_nt: TGTGCCAGCAGTGATGGGCCGGGGCAGCCCCAGCATTTT
v_call: TRBV6-1; clone_size: medium-sized; d_call: TRBD1; j_call: TRBJ2-7; cdr3_aa: CASRHTGVLLYEQYF; cdr3_nt: TGTGCCAGCAGACACACAGGGGTACTCCTCTACGAGCAGTACTTC
v_call: TRBV6-1; clone_size: few; d_call: TRBD1; j_call: TRBJ2-5; cdr3_aa: CASSDRDRGLKTQYF; cdr3_nt: TGTGCCAGCAGTGATAGGGACAGGGGTTTGAAGACCCAGTACTTC
v_call: TRBV18; clone_size: many; d_call: TRBD2; j_call: TRBJ2-1; cdr3_aa: CASSPPGDVAGVNEQFF; cdr3_nt: TGTGCCAGCTCACCACCTGGGGATGTAGCGGGAGTCAATGAGCAGTTCTTC
v_call: TRBV3-1; clone_size: .; d_call: .; j_call: TRBJ1-3; cdr3_aa: CASSPLAAGNTIYF; cdr3_nt: TGTGCCAGCAGCCCGCTCGCGGCTGGAAACACCATATATTTT
v_call: TRBV5-4; clone_size: many; d_call: TRBD2; j_call: TRBJ2-2; cdr3_aa: CASSGLAGVNTGELFF; cdr3_nt: TGTGCCAGCAGCGGGCTAGCGGGAGTCAACACCGGGGAGCTGTTTTTT
v_call: TRBV5-1; clone_size: many; d_call: TRBD1; j_call: TRBJ2-5; cdr3_aa: CASSAGTGGYQETQYF; cdr3_nt: TGCGCCAGCAGCGCCGGGACAGGGGGTTACCAAGAGACCCAGTACTTC
v_call: TRBV10-3; clone_size: many; d_call: .; j_call: TRBJ2-2; cdr3_aa: CAISDRADTGELFF; cdr3_nt: TGTGCCATCAGTGACAGGGCCGACACCGGGGAGCTGTTTTTT
v_call: TRBV5-1; clone_size: .; d_call: .; j_call: TRBJ2-7; cdr3_aa: CASSGLGPGYEQYF; cdr3_nt: TGCGCCAGCAGCGGACTGGGCCCTGGCTACGAGCAGTACTTC
v_call: TRBV7-3; clone_size: many; d_call: TRBD2; j_call: TRBJ2-1; cdr3_aa: CASSPKSGLSGSNEQFF; cdr3_nt: TGTGCCAGCAGCCCAAAATCGGGACTAAGCGGCAGCAATGAGCAGTTCTTC
v_call: TRBV20-1; clone_size: many; d_call: .; j_call: TRBJ1-4; cdr3_aa: CSANNEKLFF; cdr3_nt: TGCAGTGCTAACAATGAAAAACTGTTTTTT
v_call: TRBV11-3; clone_size: .; d_call: .; j_call: TRBJ2-1; cdr3_aa: CASSLDPSNNEQFF; cdr3_nt: TGTGCCAGCAGCTTAGATCCTAGCAACAATGAGCAGTTCTTC
v_call: TRBV6-4; clone_size: many; d_call: TRBD1; j_call: TRBJ2-3; cdr3_aa: CASTLKGAVGTDTQYF; cdr3_nt: TGTGCCAGCACCCTCAAGGGGGCAGTTGGAACGGATACGCAGTATTTT
v_call: TRBV20-1; clone_size: once; d_call: .; j_call: TRBJ1-4; cdr3_aa: CSARDPRGEEKFFF; cdr3_nt: TGCAGTGCTAGAGATCCCAGGGGAGAAGAAAAATTTTTTTTT
v_call: TRBV5-1; clone_size: medium-sized; d_call: .; j_call: TRBJ1-6; cdr3_aa: CASSGTERNSPLHF; cdr3_nt: TGCGCCAGCAGCGGAACAGAACGCAATTCACCCCTCCACTTT
v_call: TRBV20-1; clone_size: .; d_call: .; j_call: TRBJ1-2; cdr3_aa: CSARDAANYGYTF; cdr3_nt: TGCAGTGCTAGAGATGCAGCCAACTATGGCTACACCTTC
v_call: TRBV3-1; clone_size: many; d_call: .; j_call: TRBJ2-7; cdr3_aa: CASSPRGYEQYF; cdr3_nt: TGTGCCAGCAGCCCCCGAGGGTACGAGCAGTACTTC
v_call: TRBV5-1; clone_size: medium-sized; d_call: .; j_call: TRBJ2-1; cdr3_aa: CASRASPYNEQFF; cdr3_nt: TGCGCCAGCAGGGCTTCTCCTTACAATGAGCAGTTCTTC
v_call: TRBV11-2; clone_size: .; d_call: TRBD2; j_call: TRBJ2-7; cdr3_aa: CASSLVGLVIPSEQYF; cdr3_nt: TGTGCCAGCAGCTTAGTGGGACTAGTGATCCCATCCGAGCAGTACTTC
v_call: TRBV19; clone_size: many; d_call: .; j_call: TRBJ2-5; cdr3_aa: CASSVQETQYF; cdr3_nt: TGTGCCAGTAGCGTTCAAGAGACCCAGTACTTC
v_call: TRBV6-1; clone_size: medium-sized; d_call: .; j_call: TRBJ1-3; cdr3_aa: CASREHKPRISGNTIYF; cdr3_nt: TGTGCCAGCAGAGAGCATAAGCCACGAATCTCTGGAAACACCATATATTTT
v_call: TRBV7-2; clone_size: .; d_call: .; j_call: TRBJ2-3; cdr3_aa: CASRGPGPTTDPSTDTQYF; cdr3_nt: TGTGCCAGCAGGGGGCCGGGGCCAACAACAGACCCTAGCACAGATACGCAGTATTTT
v_call: TRBV28; clone_size: .; d_call: .; j_call: TRBJ1-6; cdr3_aa: CASSLVGPPNSPLHF; cdr3_nt: TGTGCCAGCAGCTTGGTGGGACCCCCGAATTCACCCCTCCACTTT
v_call: TRBV18; clone_size: medium-sized; d_call: .; j_call: TRBJ1-1; cdr3_aa: CASSPGMGGGGTEAFF; cdr3_nt: TGTGCCAGCTCACCAGGGATGGGGGGAGGCGGCACTGAAGCTTTCTTT
v_call: TRBV24-1; clone_size: medium-sized; d_call: TRBD2; j_call: TRBJ2-1; cdr3_aa: CATSALAGVGANEQFF; cdr3_nt: TGTGCCACCAGTGCCCTAGCGGGAGTAGGCGCCAATGAGCAGTTCTTC
v_call: TRBV6-1; clone_size: few; d_call: TRBD1; j_call: TRBJ2-7; cdr3_aa: CASSAPGQLSEQYF; cdr3_nt: TGTGCCAGCAGTGCTCCGGGACAGCTTAGCGAGCAGTACTTC
v_call: TRBV6-2/TRBV6-3; clone_size: few; d_call: TRBD1; j_call: TRBJ1-6; cdr3_aa: CASRPRDREYSPLHF; cdr3_nt: TGTGCCAGCAGACCGAGGGACAGGGAGTATTCACCCCTCCACTTT
v_call: TRBV6-1; clone_size: few; d_call: TRBD1; j_call: TRBJ2-7; cdr3_aa: CASSEGTGGSYEQYF; cdr3_nt: TGTGCCAGCAGTGAAGGGACAGGGGGATCTTACGAGCAGTACTTC
v_call: TRBV4-1; clone_size: many; d_call: .; j_call: TRBJ2-1; cdr3_aa: CASSQDSWQFF; cdr3_nt: TGCGCCAGCAGCCAAGACTCCTGGCAGTTCTTC
v_call: TRBV30; clone_size: few; d_call: TRBD1; j_call: TRBJ2-7; cdr3_aa: CAWSGTGIWEQYF; cdr3_nt: TGTGCCTGGTCCGGGACAGGGATATGGGAGCAGTACTTC